This T cell receptor (beta chain) came from a study of blood T cell repertoires in COVID-19. Study overall: The United States, Italy and Spain were the sources of the acute and convalescent COVID-19 samples.

V lost 5 bases and J lost 0, with 10 bases in between. CDR1 and CDR2 (germline): SGHAT, FQNNGV. The length of the CDR3 is 14 residues. The repertoire was sequenced with immunoSEQ multiplex PCR; TCRdb's copy has only in-frame clones and lacks some. The table shows approximately 180,000 clones, with almost 80% occurring only once. The chain has TRBV11-2 and TRBJ1-1, with D perhaps matching TRBD1 (6 bases). The origin of this receptor is a woman aged 65 to 85 with acute or convalescent COVID-19. The sequencing sample was made of peripheral blood. The CDR3 coding sequence is TGTGCCAGCAGCCTTACAGGGCTGAACACTGAAGCTTTCTTT. Its translation is CASSLTGLNTEAFF.